Below, 32 T cell receptor beta chains from the same sample are listed, as sequenced in a study of T cells in Graves' hyperthyroidism and ophthalmopathy. Amplified regions were TCR beta CDR3 sequences from RNA transcripts. HTBI primers were used for first-round RT-PCR of the TCR CDR3. A single record per CDR3 protein comes from TCRdb applying MiXCR to the multiplex PCR reads. The table records some 650,000 distinct CDR3 sequences, about 16% of them present only once. Sequenced sample: blood. These receptor sequences come from a woman between 40 and 50 years old with Graves' ophthalmopathy.

On this clonotype itself: A clone one base away is much larger, so this may be a read error. V and J are TRBV2 and TRBJ2-7; D may be TRBD1 (6 bases). Between the trimmed V and J ends, which lost 3 bases and 3 bases, there was a span of 15 bases. The germline CDR1 and CDR2 sequences are SNHLY and FYNNEI. CDR3 length equals 15 residues. In DNA, the CDR3 is TGTGCCAGCAGTGATAGGGAAGGACAGATCTACGAGCAGTACTTC. It yields the protein CASSDREGQIYEQYF. The complete variable domain, with remaining parts taken from reference TRBV2 and TRBJ2-7, reads EPEVTQTPSHQVTQMGQEVILRCVPISNHLYFYWYRQILGQKVEFLVSFYNNEISEKSEIFDDQFSVERPDGSNFTLKIRSTKLEDSAMYFCASSDREGQIYEQYFGPGTRLTVT.

This clonotype has at least ten counts. The chain joins TRBV30 to TRBJ2-1, with D perhaps matching TRBD2 (6 bases). This CDR3 comprises 13 residues. Germline lookup yields CDR1 GTSNPN and CDR2 SVGIG (reference sequence). V shed 3 bases and J shed 13 bases, with 19 bases lying between them. CDR3 sequence: CAWRPGLPNAQFF. The CDR3 coding sequence is TGTGCCTGGAGGCCGGGACTCCCGAACGCACAGTTCTTC.

This clonotype appeared many times. This chain connects TRBV28 to TRBJ2-7; 7 bases agree with TRBD1. The CDR3 runs 14 residues. CDR1 MDHEN and CDR2 SYDVKM come from the germline V gene. V lost 5 bases to trimming and J lost 3 bases; unmatched junction nucleotides: 7. This chain's CDR3 is CASSTRQGFYEQYF. For the CDR3, the DNA is TGTGCCAGCAGTACGAGACAGGGTTTCTACGAGCAGTACTTC.

There are a few counts of this clonotype. As DNA, the CDR3 is TGCAGTGCACTACAAGTCTATGGCCCCGATGAGCAGTTCTTC. Protein sequence: CSALQVYGPDEQFF. The V gene is TRBV20-1, the J gene TRBJ2-1; D is uncertain. Trimming took off 6 bases at V and 8 bases at J, with 20 bases between the two ends. Germline CDR1 is DFQATT and CDR2 is SNEGSKA (reference sequence). This CDR3 region has 14 residues.

This clonotype was seen more than once but under ten times. This chain uses TRBV20-1 with TRBJ1-6; 7 bases line up with TRBD1. This CDR3 has 16 amino acids. With 2 bases clipped from V and 0 bases from J, the junction kept 4 bases outside the gene matches. The germline V gene has CDR1 DFQATT and CDR2 SNEGSKA (reference sequence). Here the CDR3 DNA reads TGCAGTGCTAGATCGACAGGGAGCTCCTATAATTCACCCCTCCACTTT. It translates to CSARSTGSSYNSPLHF.

This clonotype was seen a few times. The chain is built from TRBV20-1 and TRBJ1-6; tentatively, D is TRBD1 (6 bases). The CDR3 is 16 amino acids. Germline loops: CDR1 DFQATT, CDR2 SNEGSKA (reference sequence). V lost 6 bases and J 1 base, leaving 16 bases between the germline ends. The CDR3 DNA reads as TGCAGTGCCGGTCAAGGGGGGACGTCCTATAATTCACCCCTCCACTTT. Its protein is CSAGQGGTSYNSPLHF.

Here the CDR3 DNA reads TGCGCCAGTCAGGGGGGAGGACTATCCTACGAGCAGTACTTC. As protein: CASQGGGLSYEQYF. The V call is TRBV5-1, the J call TRBJ2-7, with D possibly matching TRBD1 (7 bases). This CDR3 contains 14 residues. Looked up from germline, CDR1 is SGHRS and CDR2 is YFSETQ. V gave up 8 bases and J gave up 1 base, with 16 bases separating them.

This clonotype has a count of ten or more. The rearrangement links TRBV5-1 to TRBJ2-6, with 7 bases lining up with TRBD1. The CDR3 is made up of 16 amino acids. V gave up 0 bases and J gave up 3 bases; unmatched junction bases: 3. Germline V lookup: CDR1 SGHRS, CDR2 YFSETQ. CDR3 in DNA: TGCGCCAGCAGCTTGGAGACAGGGAGTGGGGCCAACGTCCTGACTTTC. It is translated as CASSLETGSGANVLTF.

This clonotype turned up a few times. The CDR3 nucleotides are TGTGCCAGCAGCCAAGACAGCAGCGGGAGCATTACCGGGGAGCTGTTTTTT. It encodes CASSQDSSGSITGELFF. The V and J genes are TRBV4-2 and TRBJ2-2; 8 positions match TRBD2. The CDR3 is made up of 17 amino acids. Trimming removed 0 bases from V and 5 bases from J; junction bases left unmatched: 8. Germline V gene lookup returns CDR1 LGHNA and CDR2 YNFKEQ.

This clonotype was picked up a small number of times. This chain connects TRBV7-9 to TRBJ2-5; 7 bases are shared with TRBD2. This CDR3 spans 17 amino acids. In germline, CDR1 is SEHNR, CDR2 FQNEAQ (reference sequence). Trimming cost V 3 bases and J 2 bases; bases outside gene matches: 12. This chain's CDR3 is CASSLARGTTSQETQYF. The CDR3 DNA follows: TGTGCCAGCAGCTTGGCACGAGGGACTACCTCGCAAGAGACCCAGTACTTC.

This clonotype was counted at least ten times. The V gene is TRBV2, the J gene TRBJ2-4; TRBD1 or TRBD2 may be the D gene (6 bases each). V dropped 5 bases and J dropped 5 bases, with 13 bases sitting between them. Germline CDR1 is SNHLY and CDR2 is FYNNEI. The CDR3 extends over 14 amino acids. This chain's CDR3 is CASSQGWGENIQYF. In DNA form, the CDR3 reads TGTGCCAGCAGTCAGGGGTGGGGGGAAAACATTCAGTACTTC. Variable domain in full (rest from reference TRBV2 and TRBJ2-4): EPEVTQTPSHQVTQMGQEVILRCVPISNHLYFYWYRQILGQKVEFLVSFYNNEISEKSEIFDDQFSVERPDGSNFTLKIRSTKLEDSAMYFCASSQGWGENIQYFGAGTRLSVL.

This clonotype appeared many times. The chain uses TRBV28 and TRBJ2-5; D gene ambiguous. Trimming stripped 4 bases from V and 2 bases from J, with 11 bases between. Per the germline V gene, CDR1 is MDHEN and CDR2 is SYDVKM. CDR3 length: 14 amino acids. The CDR3 protein is CASSSRSNQETQYF. The CDR3 bases are TGTGCCAGCAGTTCCCGGTCGAATCAAGAGACCCAGTACTTC.

Regarding this clonotype: A read error is possible here, since a much larger clone lies one base away. A read error is likely, as this CDR3 ends without the conserved phenylalanine or tryptophan. The rearrangement links TRBV12-3 or TRBV12-4 to TRBJ1-1; weak D call: TRBD1 (6 bases). V was trimmed by 3 bases and J by 6 bases, leaving 8 bases between them. This CDR3 has 12 amino acids. CDR3: CASSFGTPEAFL. The CDR3 DNA follows: TGTGCCAGCAGTTTCGGGACACCTGAAGCTTTCCTT.

This clonotype has just one count. This may stem from a read error, because a much larger clone lies one nucleotide away. The rearrangement links TRBV7-2 to TRBJ2-7, with D perhaps TRBD2 (5 bases). CDR1 is SGHTA and CDR2 is FQGNSA in the germline V gene. The CDR3 has 12 residues. CDR3 loop: CAGSLARYEQYF. CDR3 DNA sequence: TGTGCCGGCAGCTTAGCGAGATACGAGCAGTACTTC.

This clonotype was detected ten times or more. The chain employs TRBV11-2 and TRBJ2-7, with 11 bases lining up with TRBD2. Germline V gives CDR1 SGHAT, CDR2 FQNNGV. The trim removed 6 bases at V and 3 bases at J, leaving 7 bases unmatched. The CDR3 covers 15 residues. CDR3 DNA: TGTGCCAGCAGACAGATAGCGGGAGGGTACTACGAGCAGTACTTC. This sequence encodes CASRQIAGGYYEQYF.

This clonotype has ten or more counts. The chain joins TRBV2 to TRBJ2-7; the D gene could be TRBD1 or TRBD2 (5 bases each). Germline V lookup: CDR1 SNHLY, CDR2 FYNNEI. This CDR3 is built from 13 residues. The V end was cut by 8 bases, the J end by 2 bases, with 13 bases between. The CDR3 DNA is TGTGCCAGCCGTGGGGGAGCTCCCTACGAGCAGTACTTC. Translated, it gives CASRGGAPYEQYF.

The V call is TRBV20-1, the J call TRBJ1-5, with D tentatively TRBD1 (5 bases). V lost 3 bases to trimming and J lost 3 bases, with 12 bases between them. Germline values: CDR1 DFQATT, CDR2 SNEGSKA (reference sequence). The CDR3 loop spans 14 amino acids. CDR3 region: CSARWRGVNQPQHF. As DNA, the CDR3 is TGCAGTGCTAGGTGGCGGGGGGTCAATCAGCCCCAGCATTTT.

In its sample, this clonotype was seen many times. This sequence joins TRBV18 and TRBJ2-7; D ambiguous. CDR1 and CDR2 from the germline V gene are KGHSH and LQKENI. CDR3 length: 13 amino acids. V was cut by 3 bases and J by 5 bases, with 11 bases left in between. CDR3 DNA: TGTGCCAGCTCACCGGACGTTCAGAACGAGCAGTACTTC. It codes for CASSPDVQNEQYF.

A few counts support this clonotype. Given the absence of the conserved phenylalanine or tryptophan at the CDR3 end, a read error is likely. This chain connects TRBV6-2 or TRBV6-3 to TRBJ1-2; D is unclear. The CDR3 is made up of 12 amino acids. V lost 7 bases and J lost 4, with 10 bases in between. Looked up from germline, CDR1 is MNHEY and CDR2 is SVGEGT. The CDR3 is CASMSMTYGYTL. As DNA, the CDR3 is TGTGCCAGCATGTCGATGACCTATGGCTACACCCTC.

This clonotype was counted at least ten times. The chain employs TRBV28 and TRBJ1-2; unclear D gene. Looked up from germline, CDR1 is MDHEN and CDR2 is SYDVKM. The ends were cut back, 5 bases at V and 4 bases at J, with 8 bases in the middle. This CDR3 comprises 12 residues. CDR3 in amino acids: CASSLTFYGYTF. Here the CDR3 DNA reads TGTGCCAGCAGTCTAACGTTCTATGGCTACACCTTC.

The genes are TRBV5-4 and TRBJ2-6; the D gene could be TRBD1 or TRBD2 (7 bases each). Germline V lookup: CDR1 SGHNT, CDR2 YYREEE (reference sequence). This CDR3 is built from 17 residues. V was shortened by 6 bases and J by 1 base, with 17 bases between the two germline ends. The CDR3 reads CASTRGQGGSGANVLTF. The CDR3 DNA is TGTGCCAGCACCCGGGGGCAGGGGGGGTCTGGGGCCAACGTCCTGACTTTC.

The chain recombines TRBV20-1 with TRBJ2-1; 9 positions match TRBD2. Germline V gene sequence: CDR1 DFQATT, CDR2 SNEGSKA (reference sequence). The trim removed 3 bases at V and 7 bases at J, leaving 19 bases unmatched. The CDR3 consists of 18 residues. CDR3 protein: CSASPLRVAGVNQNEQFF. CDR3 sequence (DNA): TGCAGTGCTAGTCCCCTAAGGGTAGCGGGGGTCAACCAGAATGAGCAGTTCTTC.

This clonotype appeared a few times. The chain recombines TRBV20-1 with TRBJ2-2, with TRBD2 matching over 12 bases. The V segment lost 1 base and the J segment 7 bases; nucleotides outside the gene matches: 7. CDR3 length: 16 amino acids. CDR1 is DFQATT, CDR2 SNEGSKA, per germline (reference sequence). The CDR3 DNA reads as TGCAGTGCTAGAGTGCTAGCGGGAGGGCCGATCGGGGAGCTGTTTTTT. Amino acid sequence: CSARVLAGGPIGELFF.

Ten or more counts support this clonotype. The genes are TRBV12-3 or TRBV12-4 and TRBJ1-5, with TRBD1 identical over 9 bases. J gave up 4 bases and V 3 bases, and 13 bases lay outside the gene matches. This CDR3 comprises 18 residues. The CDR3 sequence is CASSFGGTGRNRNQPQHF. CDR3 sequence (DNA): TGTGCCAGCAGTTTCGGGGGGACAGGGCGGAATCGGAATCAGCCCCAGCATTTT.

The V gene is TRBV11-2, the J gene TRBJ1-4; possibly TRBD1 for D (5 bases). The CDR3 covers 14 residues. With 3 bases removed from V and 2 bases from J, the gap between germline ends came to 7 bases. In germline, CDR1 is SGHAT, CDR2 FQNNGV. This CDR3 is CASSFWDTNEKLFF. The CDR3 DNA follows: TGTGCCAGCAGCTTCTGGGACACTAATGAAAAACTGTTTTTT. Combining the CDR3 with reference TRBV11-2 and TRBJ1-4 gives the whole variable domain EAGVAQSPRYKIIEKRQSVAFWCNPISGHATLYWYQQILGQGPKLLIQFQNNGVVDDSQLPKDRFSAERLKGVDSTLKIQPAKLEDSAVYLCASSFWDTNEKLFFGSGTQLSVL.

The V gene is TRBV19, the J gene TRBJ1-6, with unresolved D. Trimming left V 4 bases short and J 4 bases short, with 11 bases between. Looked up from germline, CDR1 is LNHDA and CDR2 is SQIVND (reference sequence). CDR3 length: 15 residues. The CDR3 bases are TGTGCCAGTAGTACTTCAGGAGTGTATAATTCACCCCTCCACTTT. This codes for CASSTSGVYNSPLHF.

The table lists this clonotype with many counts. The V gene is TRBV3-1, the J gene TRBJ2-7; D is perhaps TRBD2 (6 bases). V gave up 5 bases and J gave up 0 bases, with 14 bases separating them. The CDR3 contains 15 residues. Germline CDR1 LGHDT, CDR2 YNNKEL (reference sequence). This chain's CDR3 is CASSYREQSSYEQYF. The CDR3 region has the DNA TGTGCCAGCAGCTACCGGGAGCAGAGCTCCTACGAGCAGTACTTC.

This clonotype showed up just a few times. CDR3 coding DNA: TGTGCCGTCCAGGGAGAAGGGTATGGCTACACCTTC. The encoded protein is CAVQGEGYGYTF. The V call is TRBV7-9, the J call TRBJ1-2, with D possibly being TRBD1 (5 bases). Germline CDR1 SEHNR, CDR2 FQNEAQ (reference sequence). CDR3 length: 12 amino acids. The V gene lost 11 bases and the J gene lost 5 bases, with 15 bases spanning the gap.

This clonotype was observed many times. The genes are TRBV2 and TRBJ1-2, with unresolved D. Trimming left V 4 bases short and J 6 bases short, with 6 bases between. Germline V CDR1 and CDR2: SNHLY, FYNNEI. The CDR3 has 11 residues. CDR3 sequence: CASSAQNGYTF. The CDR3 bases are TGTGCCAGCAGTGCACAGAATGGCTACACCTTC. Full variable domain (outside the CDR3, taken from reference TRBV2 and TRBJ1-2): EPEVTQTPSHQVTQMGQEVILRCVPISNHLYFYWYRQILGQKVEFLVSFYNNEISEKSEIFDDQFSVERPDGSNFTLKIRSTKLEDSAMYFCASSAQNGYTFGSGTRLTVV.

As to this clonotype: A much bigger clone sits one base away, suggesting this may be a read error. V gene TRBV30 combines with J gene TRBJ2-7; D gene uncertain. The CDR3 spans 12 residues. Germline V gives CDR1 GTSNPN, CDR2 SVGIG (reference sequence). Here the CDR3 DNA reads TGTGCCTGGACCCTTTCCTCCCACGAGCAGTACTTC. It codes for CAWTLSSHEQYF. The full variable domain, rest sourced from reference TRBV30 and TRBJ2-7, is SQTIHQWPATLVQPVGSPLSLECTVEGTSNPNLYWYRQAAGRGLQLLFYSVGIGQISSEVPQNLSASRPQDRQFILSSKKLLLSDSGFYLCAWTLSSHEQYFGPGTRLTVT.

This clonotype was detected only a few times. The rearrangement joins TRBV7-9 to TRBJ2-2, with 9 positions matching TRBD1. Germline V gives CDR1 SEHNR, CDR2 FQNEAQ (reference sequence). This CDR3 has 13 residues. V was pared by 7 bases and J by 9 bases, with 6 bases of the junction left unmatched. The CDR3 region has the DNA TGTGCCAGCACCAGGACAGGGGTCCGGGAGCTGTTTTTT. It translates to CASTRTGVRELFF.

V usage is TRBV19 and J usage is TRBJ2-5; 11 nucleotides match TRBD2. V shed 6 bases and J 3 bases; nucleotides not matched to a gene: 3. The CDR3 runs 14 residues. Germline CDR1 is LNHDA and CDR2 is SQIVND (reference sequence). The CDR3 spells CASSTTSGKETQYF. CDR3 coding DNA: TGTGCCAGTAGCACGACTAGCGGGAAAGAGACCCAGTACTTC.